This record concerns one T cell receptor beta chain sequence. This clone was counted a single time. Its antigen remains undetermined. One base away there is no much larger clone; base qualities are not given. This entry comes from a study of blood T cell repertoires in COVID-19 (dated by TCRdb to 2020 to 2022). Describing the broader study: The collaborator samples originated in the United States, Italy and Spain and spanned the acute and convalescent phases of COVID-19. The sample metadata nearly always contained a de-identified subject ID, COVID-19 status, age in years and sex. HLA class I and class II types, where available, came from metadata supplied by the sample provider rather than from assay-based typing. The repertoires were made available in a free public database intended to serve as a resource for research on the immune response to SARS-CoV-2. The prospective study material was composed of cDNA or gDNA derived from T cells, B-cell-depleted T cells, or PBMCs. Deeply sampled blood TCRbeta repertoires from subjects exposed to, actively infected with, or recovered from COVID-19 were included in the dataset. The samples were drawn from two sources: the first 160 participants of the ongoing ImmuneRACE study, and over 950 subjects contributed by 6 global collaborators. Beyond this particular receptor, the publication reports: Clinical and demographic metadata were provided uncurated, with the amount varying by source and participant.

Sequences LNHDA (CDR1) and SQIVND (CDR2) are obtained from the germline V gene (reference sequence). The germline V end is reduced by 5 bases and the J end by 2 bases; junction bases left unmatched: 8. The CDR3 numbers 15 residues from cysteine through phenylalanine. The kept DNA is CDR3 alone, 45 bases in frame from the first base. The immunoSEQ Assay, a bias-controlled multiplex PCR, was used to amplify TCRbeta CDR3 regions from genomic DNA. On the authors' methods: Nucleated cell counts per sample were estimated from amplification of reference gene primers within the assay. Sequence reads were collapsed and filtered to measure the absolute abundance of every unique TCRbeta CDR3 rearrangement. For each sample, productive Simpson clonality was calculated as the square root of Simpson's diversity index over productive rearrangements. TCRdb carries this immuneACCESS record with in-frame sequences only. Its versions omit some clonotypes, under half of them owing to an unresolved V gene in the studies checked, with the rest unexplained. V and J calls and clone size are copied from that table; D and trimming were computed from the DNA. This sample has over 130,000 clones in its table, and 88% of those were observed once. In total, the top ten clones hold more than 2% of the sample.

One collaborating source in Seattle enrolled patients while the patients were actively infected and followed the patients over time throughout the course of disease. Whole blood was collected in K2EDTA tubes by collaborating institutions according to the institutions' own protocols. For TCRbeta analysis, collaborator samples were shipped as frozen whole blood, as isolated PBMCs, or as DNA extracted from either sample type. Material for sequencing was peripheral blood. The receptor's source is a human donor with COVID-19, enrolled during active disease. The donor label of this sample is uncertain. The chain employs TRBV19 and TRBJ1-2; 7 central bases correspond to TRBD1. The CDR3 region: CASSLPWDSNYGYTF. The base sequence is TGTGCCAGTAGTCTTCCCTGGGACAGCAACTATGGCTACACCTTC.